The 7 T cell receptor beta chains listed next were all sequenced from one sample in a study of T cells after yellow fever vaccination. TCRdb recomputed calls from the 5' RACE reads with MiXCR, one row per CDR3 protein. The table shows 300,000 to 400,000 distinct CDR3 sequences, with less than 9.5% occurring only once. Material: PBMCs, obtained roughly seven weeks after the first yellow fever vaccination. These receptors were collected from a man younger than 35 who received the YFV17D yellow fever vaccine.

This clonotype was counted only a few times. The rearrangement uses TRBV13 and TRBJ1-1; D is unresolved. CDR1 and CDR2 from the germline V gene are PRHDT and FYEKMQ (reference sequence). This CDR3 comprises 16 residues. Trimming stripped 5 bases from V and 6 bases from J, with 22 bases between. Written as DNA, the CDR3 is TGTGCCAGCAGCCGACCCCTCAGGTCGGGGAGCGCTGAAGCTTTCTTT. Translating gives CASSRPLRSGSAEAFF. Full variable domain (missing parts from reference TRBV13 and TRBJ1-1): AAGVIQSPRHLIKEKRETATLKCYPIPRHDTVYWYQQGPGQDPQFLISFYEKMQSDKGSIPDRFSAQQFSDYHSELNMSSLELGDSALYFCASSRPLRSGSAEAFFGQGTRLTVV.

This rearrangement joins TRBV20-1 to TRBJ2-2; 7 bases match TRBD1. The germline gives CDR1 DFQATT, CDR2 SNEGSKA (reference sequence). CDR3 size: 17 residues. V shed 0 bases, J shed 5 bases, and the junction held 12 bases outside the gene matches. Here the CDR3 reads CSARDFTGQTITGELFF. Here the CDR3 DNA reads TGCAGTGCTAGAGATTTTACGGGACAGACTATTACCGGGGAGCTGTTTTTT.

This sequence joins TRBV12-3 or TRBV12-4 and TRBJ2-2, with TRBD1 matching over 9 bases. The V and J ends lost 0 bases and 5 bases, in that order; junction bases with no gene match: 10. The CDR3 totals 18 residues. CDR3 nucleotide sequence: TGTGCCAGCAGTTTAGCCACCACAGGGGGCGAGGTAACCGGGGAGCTGTTTTTT. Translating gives CASSLATTGGEVTGELFF.

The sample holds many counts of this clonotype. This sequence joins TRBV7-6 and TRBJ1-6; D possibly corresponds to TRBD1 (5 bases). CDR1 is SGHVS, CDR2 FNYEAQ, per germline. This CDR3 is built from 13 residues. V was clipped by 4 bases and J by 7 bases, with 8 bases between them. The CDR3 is CASSSTENSPLHF. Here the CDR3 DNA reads TGTGCCAGCAGCTCGACAGAAAATTCACCCCTCCACTTT.

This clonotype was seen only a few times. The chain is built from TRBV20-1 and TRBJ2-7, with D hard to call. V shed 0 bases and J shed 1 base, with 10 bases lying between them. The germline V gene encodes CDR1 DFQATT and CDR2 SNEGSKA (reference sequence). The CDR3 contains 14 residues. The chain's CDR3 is CSARDLRPSYEQYV. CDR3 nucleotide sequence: TGCAGTGCTAGAGATCTCCGGCCGTCCTACGAGCAGTACGTC.

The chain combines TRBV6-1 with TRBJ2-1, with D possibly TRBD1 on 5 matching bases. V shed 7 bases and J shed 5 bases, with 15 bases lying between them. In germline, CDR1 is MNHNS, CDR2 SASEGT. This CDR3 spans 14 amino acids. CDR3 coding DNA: TGTGCCAGCAAACCCGTCGACAGCCACAATGAGCAGTTCTTC. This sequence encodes CASKPVDSHNEQFF.

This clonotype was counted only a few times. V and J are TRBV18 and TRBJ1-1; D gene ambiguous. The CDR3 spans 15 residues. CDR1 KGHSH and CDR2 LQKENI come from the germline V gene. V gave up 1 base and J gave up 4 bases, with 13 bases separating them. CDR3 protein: CASSPREGPGTEAFF. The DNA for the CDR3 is TGTGCCAGCTCACCACGCGAGGGCCCGGGCACTGAAGCTTTCTTT. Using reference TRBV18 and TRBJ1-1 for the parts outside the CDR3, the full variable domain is NAGVMQNPRHLVRRRGQEARLRCSPMKGHSHVYWYRQLPEEGLKFMVYLQKENIIDESGMPKERFSAEFPKEGPSILRIQQVVRGDSAAYFCASSPREGPGTEAFFGQGTRLTVV.